The 26 T cell receptor beta chains reported below all come from one sample, sequenced in a study of T cell responses to AZD1222 COVID-19 vaccine. Using immunoSEQ multiplex PCR, the repertoire was profiled, and TCRdb retains in-frame clones only, with some absent. This table holds some 150,000 clones, approximately 94% found once. The sample here was peripheral blood, taken on day 0 of AZD1222 vaccination. These TCRs come from an adult in good health.

J is TRBJ2-7 and V is TRBV4-1; no clear D. V was shortened by 0 bases and J by 0 bases, with 12 bases between the two germline ends. CDR3 length equals 16 residues. Germline values: CDR1 MGHRA, CDR2 YSYEKL. CDR3 residues: CASSQDYRLSSYEQYF. The CDR3 DNA sequence: TGCGCCAGCAGCCAAGATTATCGGTTGAGCTCCTACGAGCAGTACTTC.

This chain links TRBV3-1 (or the pseudogene TRBV3-2) with TRBJ1-2; D remains ambiguous. Trimming took 5 bases from V and 2 from J, leaving 15 bases between them. The CDR3 has 15 residues. CDR1 LGHDT and CDR2 YNNKEL come from the germline V gene (reference sequence). As DNA, the CDR3 is TGTGCCAGCAGCTTCGCGCGGATAGGAAACTATGGCTACACCTTC. It is translated as CASSFARIGNYGYTF.

This clone was detected once. The chain carries TRBV4-2 and TRBJ1-2; 7 nucleotides agree with TRBD1. V shed 3 bases, J shed 8 bases, and the junction held 15 bases outside the gene matches. CDR1 is LGHNA, CDR2 YNFKEQ, per germline. This CDR3 has 16 residues. The CDR3 here is CASSHQLSGTVNGYTF. The DNA for the CDR3 is TGTGCCAGCAGCCACCAGTTATCCGGGACAGTAAACGGCTACACCTTC.

This chain uses TRBV12-1 with TRBJ1-4. TRBV12-1 is a pseudogene locus. The CDR3 runs to 16 residues. CDR3 nucleotide sequence: TGTGCCAGCAGCTTAATAACGAGGCAGATTAATGAAAAACTGTTTTTT. Protein sequence: CASSLITRQINEKLFF.

V gene TRBV10-2 combines with J gene TRBJ1-1; 7 bases agree with TRBD1. Germline CDR1 WSHSY, CDR2 SAAADI. The CDR3 is 14 amino acids. V was pared by 6 bases and J by 10 bases, with 14 bases of the junction left unmatched. In nucleotides, the CDR3 is TGCGCCAGCAGAGACTCGGGAGGGGGCGAGGTAGCTTTCTTT. The encoded protein is CASRDSGGGEVAFF.

The V gene is TRBV4-1, the J gene TRBJ1-3, with D unresolved. V lost 0 bases and J 0 bases, leaving 9 bases between the germline ends. In germline, CDR1 is MGHRA, CDR2 YSYEKL. There are 16 residues in the CDR3. The CDR3 nucleotides are TGCGCCAGCAGCCAAGAACCGCAATTCTCTGGAAACACCATATATTTT. Translation gives CASSQEPQFSGNTIYF.

This clone has a handful of counts. The V and J genes are TRBV2 and TRBJ1-5, with D possibly being TRBD1 (5 bases). The CDR3 spans 14 residues. Germline CDR1 SNHLY, CDR2 FYNNEI. V lost 4 bases and J lost 1, with 8 bases in between. The CDR3, as DNA: TGTGCCAGCAGTGTTTCAGGGAGCAATCAGCCCCAGCATTTT. The encoded protein is CASSVSGSNQPQHF.

CDR3 nucleotide sequence: TGTGCCAGCAGCTTAGTTGTCAGGGGTGGCGGCTACACCTTC. Its translation: CASSLVVRGGGYTF. This chain uses TRBV7-9 with TRBJ1-2; maybe TRBD1 (6 bases). CDR3 length equals 14 residues. The germline V and J ends were trimmed by 1 base and 8 bases, with 14 bases remaining between them. Germline values: CDR1 SEHNR, CDR2 FQNEAQ (reference sequence).

This clone appeared once. The CDR3, as DNA: TGTGCCAGCAGCGAGGGGTATCTAGCGGGGGGAGCAGAGACCCAGTACTTC. It yields the protein CASSEGYLAGGAETQYF. V gene TRBV9 combines with J gene TRBJ2-5; 11 bases match TRBD2. The CDR3 runs to 17 residues. Per germline, CDR1 SGDLS and CDR2 YYNGEE. Trimming at V came to 3 bases and at J to 4 bases, leaving 11 bases not matched to a gene.

The chain couples TRBV5-1 to TRBJ1-4; TRBD1 matches at 7 bases. The germline gives CDR1 SGHRS, CDR2 YFSETQ. The ends lost 5 bases at V and 7 bases at J; junction bases unmatched: 8. This CDR3 contains 14 residues. In DNA form, the CDR3 reads TGCGCCAGCAGTAAGGGGGCTGGTGGTGAAAAACTGTTTTTT. It yields the protein CASSKGAGGEKLFF.

The chain has TRBV5-1 and TRBJ1-1; TRBD1 agrees at 9 bases. CDR3 size: 16 residues. V lost 4 bases, J lost 3 bases, and 10 bases stayed unmatched. The V gene's germline CDR1 is SGHRS and CDR2 YFSETQ. DNA of the CDR3: TGCGCCAGCAGCCCAGCAGGACAGGGGTCCTACACTGAAGCTTTCTTT. Amino acids: CASSPAGQGSYTEAFF.

J is TRBJ2-5 and V is TRBV18; no clear D. Germline CDR1 reads KGHSH; CDR2 reads LQKENI. The length of the CDR3 is 15 residues. The V gene lost 0 bases and the J gene lost 5 bases, with 13 bases spanning the gap. The CDR3 sequence is CASSPPDISQETQYF. The CDR3 DNA reads as TGTGCCAGCTCACCACCGGATATTAGTCAGGAGACCCAGTACTTC. Full variable domain (missing parts from reference TRBV18 and TRBJ2-5): NAGVMQNPRHLVRRRGQEARLRCSPMKGHSHVYWYRQLPEEGLKFMVYLQKENIIDESGMPKERFSAEFPKEGPSILRIQQVVRGDSAAYFCASSPPDISQETQYFGPGTRLLVL.

The J gene is TRBJ2-7, the V gene TRBV29-1, with D tentatively TRBD1 (7 bases). This CDR3 comprises 15 residues. CDR1 is SQVTM, CDR2 ANQGSEA, per germline. Trimming stripped 6 bases from V and 1 base from J, with 19 bases between. This CDR3 is CSVARGLGGSYEQYF. In DNA, the CDR3 is TGCAGCGTCGCAAGGGGGCTTGGGGGGTCCTACGAGCAGTACTTC.

This clone came up a few times. V is TRBV13 and J is TRBJ2-7, with TRBD1 matching 8 bases. J gave up 8 bases and V 5 bases, and 11 bases lay outside the gene matches. This CDR3 is 14 amino acids long. Germline lookup yields CDR1 PRHDT and CDR2 FYEKMQ (reference sequence). The CDR3 sequence is CASSPQGGQKKQYF. DNA for the CDR3: TGTGCCAGCAGCCCACAGGGGGGTCAGAAGAAGCAGTACTTC.

The chain recombines TRBV9 with TRBJ1-4; D is perhaps TRBD1 (6 bases). The CDR3 is 15 amino acids. The V end was cut by 3 bases, the J end by 4 bases, with 13 bases between. CDR1 is SGDLS and CDR2 is YYNGEE in the germline V gene. As DNA, the CDR3 is TGTGCCAGCAGCGCCTGGGGGGGGCTTAATGAAAAACTGTTTTTT. Protein sequence: CASSAWGGLNEKLFF. Supplemented by reference TRBV9 and TRBJ1-4, the full variable domain reads DSGVTQTPKHLITATGQRVTLRCSPRSGDLSVYWYQQSLDQGLQFLIQYYNGEERAKGNILERFSAQQFPDLHSELNLSSLELGDSALYFCASSAWGGLNEKLFFGSGTQLSVL.

The rearrangement links TRBV4-2 to TRBJ1-1; TRBD1 might be the D (6 bases). This CDR3 spans 12 amino acids. Germline V gene data show CDR1 as LGHNA and CDR2 as YNFKEQ. The V gene lost 4 bases and the J gene lost 8 bases, with 11 bases spanning the gap. The CDR3 coding sequence is TGTGCCAGCAGCCGAGGGGGGCGGGAAGCTTTCTTT. This sequence encodes CASSRGGREAFF.

This clone showed up just once. V is TRBV7-2 and J is TRBJ2-7; D is possibly TRBD1 (5 bases). With 5 bases removed from V and 6 bases from J, the gap between germline ends came to 11 bases. CDR3 length: 12 amino acids. Germline V gene data show CDR1 as SGHTA and CDR2 as FQGNSA. Written as DNA, the CDR3 is TGTGCCAGCAGCGTGGATGGGGCCGAGCAGTACTTC. Residues: CASSVDGAEQYF.

The V call is TRBV7-6, the J call TRBJ2-5; 11 bases line up with TRBD2. The CDR3 totals 16 residues. V was clipped by 5 bases and J by 3 bases; unmatched bases: 8. CDR1 is SGHVS, CDR2 FNYEAQ, per germline. Written as DNA, the CDR3 is TGTGCCAGCAGCCGATGGGGTAGCGGGGGGGAAGAGACCCAGTACTTC. This translates into CASSRWGSGGEETQYF.

This rearrangement joins TRBV19 to TRBJ1-1; 8 bases are shared with TRBD1. The germline gives CDR1 LNHDA, CDR2 SQIVND (reference sequence). The trim removed 7 bases at V and 3 bases at J, leaving 4 bases unmatched. The CDR3 contains 13 residues. Written as DNA, the CDR3 is TGTGCCAGTATGGGCAGGGGGCACACTGAAGCTTTCTTT. This sequence encodes CASMGRGHTEAFF.

This chain uses TRBV6-1 with TRBJ1-2, with D possibly TRBD1 on 5 matching bases. CDR3 length: 17 amino acids. V was pared by 1 base and J by 5 bases, with 20 bases between. Germline V CDR1 and CDR2: MNHNS, SASEGT. This CDR3 reads CASSEGPSWEGPYGYTF. The CDR3, as DNA: TGTGCCAGCAGTGAAGGTCCTTCTTGGGAGGGGCCGTATGGCTACACCTTC.

This chain connects TRBV6-5 to TRBJ2-5, with 9 positions matching TRBD2. J was trimmed by 2 bases and V by 5 bases; bases with no gene match: 3. There are 14 residues in the CDR3. Germline V gene data show CDR1 as MNHEY and CDR2 as SVGAGI. The CDR3 DNA reads as TGTGCCAGCAGTCTAGCGGGATCACAAGAGACCCAGTACTTC. Translated, it gives CASSLAGSQETQYF.

This rearrangement joins TRBV7-2 to TRBJ1-2, with D maybe TRBD1 (5 bases). There are 18 residues in the CDR3. Per germline, CDR1 SGHTA and CDR2 FQGNSA. Deletions cut 5 bases from V and 2 bases from J, with 24 bases between. The CDR3 DNA sequence: TGTGCCAGCAGCCCCCCACCTGGCCGGGGCAGGAGGAACTATGGCTACACCTTC. It is translated as CASSPPPGRGRRNYGYTF. Full variable domain (outside the CDR3, taken from reference TRBV7-2 and TRBJ1-2): GAGVSQSPSNKVTEKGKDVELRCDPISGHTALYWYRQSLGQGLEFLIYFQGNSAPDKSGLPSDRFSAERTGGSVSTLTIQRTQQEDSAVYLCASSPPPGRGRRNYGYTFGSGTRLTVV.

The chain couples TRBV5-1 to TRBJ1-4, with D maybe TRBD1 (6 bases). Trimming removed 6 bases from V and 3 bases from J, with 15 bases in between. The CDR3 is 15 amino acids. The germline V gene encodes CDR1 SGHRS and CDR2 YFSETQ. The CDR3 region has the DNA TGCGCCAGCAATATAGGGGGACACTCTAATGAAAAACTGTTTTTT. Translating gives CASNIGGHSNEKLFF.

The chain recombines TRBV12-3 or TRBV12-4 with TRBJ2-5; 7 positions agree with TRBD1. The CDR3 totals 13 residues. With V trimmed by 6 bases and J by 6 bases, 7 bases remained unmatched. The CDR3 loop is CASSSTGAQTQYF. The CDR3 bases are TGTGCCAGCAGCTCCACAGGGGCTCAGACCCAGTACTTC.

The chain has TRBV27 and TRBJ1-1; TRBD1 is a possible D gene (6 bases). Per the germline V gene, CDR1 is MNHEY and CDR2 is SMNVEV (reference sequence). The CDR3 loop spans 13 amino acids. With 8 bases removed from V and 8 bases from J, the gap between germline ends came to 18 bases. DNA of the CDR3: TGTGCCAGCGCCATCAGGGGCAGGGCCGAAGCTTTCTTT. This sequence encodes CASAIRGRAEAFF.

This rearrangement joins TRBV7-3 to TRBJ1-3; a weak D match, TRBD1 (6 bases). Germline CDR1 and CDR2: SGHTA and FQGTGA. The CDR3 runs to 14 residues. With 8 bases removed from V and 1 base from J, the gap between germline ends came to 12 bases. The CDR3 DNA follows: TGTGCCAGCTCCACAGGGAGTTCTGGAAACACCATATATTTT. The encoded protein is CASSTGSSGNTIYF. The variable domain in full, completed from reference TRBV7-3 and TRBJ1-3, reads GAGVSQTPSNKVTEKGKYVELRCDPISGHTALYWYRQSLGQGPEFLIYFQGTGAADDSGLPNDRFFAVRPEGSVSTLKIQRTERGDSAVYLCASSTGSSGNTIYFGEGSWLTVV.